Here is one T cell receptor (beta chain) with its context. This sample stems from a study of CD8+ T cells in alopecia areata. The investigators collected lesional scalp punch biopsies and peripheral blood from alopecia areata patients. Sorting from PBMCs produced CD4+ and CD8+ T cells. Following extraction, RNA underwent reverse transcription to cDNA, which served as the sequencing template. Profiled with immunoSEQ multiplex PCR; TCRdb holds only in-frame clones, not every one. The sample holds about 110,000 clones, 58% seen once. CDR3 length: 16 amino acids. Germline values: CDR1 SEHNR, CDR2 FQNEAQ (reference sequence). V lost 5 bases to trimming and J lost 0 bases; unmatched junction nucleotides: 6.

The chain carries TRBV7-9 and TRBJ2-3, with 9 positions matching TRBD1. The sequenced sample consisted of NKG2D-low CD8+ T cells sorted from blood. This receptor was identified in a human donor with alopecia areata. CDR3 DNA: TGTGCCAGCAGCAACCGGGACAGGGTTAGCACAGATACGCAGTATTTT. Its protein product is CASSNRDRVSTDTQYF.